The 29 T cell receptor beta chains below were found in one sample sequenced in a study of regulatory T cells in long-lasting Graves disease. Described time point: newly diagnosed GD, antithyroid drugs for less than 3 months. The TCR library was made from RNA extracted from PBMCs. Arm-PCR with iRepertoire HTBI primers amplified the CDR3 regions for these TCR beta libraries. MiXCR, applied by TCRdb to the multiplex PCR reads, yields one record per CDR3 protein. The sample records approximately 490,000 distinct CDR3 sequences, about 16% being singletons. Another study also made use of these data, one on T cells in Graves' hyperthyroidism and ophthalmopathy.

Sequenced material: peripheral blood mononuclear cells (PBMCs), taken at new diagnosis, from a patient treated with antithyroid drugs. Receptors originate from a man aged 35 to 55 with Graves disease.

The chain links TRBV28 to TRBJ1-4, with no clear D. The CDR3 extends over 16 amino acids. The V gene lost 2 bases and the J gene lost 4 bases, with 14 bases spanning the gap. Looked up from germline, CDR1 is MDHEN and CDR2 is SYDVKM. The CDR3 DNA reads as TGTGCCAGCAGTTTAGGGCCCGGGTCCAATAATGAAAAACTGTTTTTT. Translation: CASSLGPGSNNEKLFF.

There are many counts of this clonotype. DNA for the CDR3: TGTGCCAGCTCTCGGAACCCTGGCGGTGCGGATACGCAGTATTTT. This codes for CASSRNPGGADTQYF. The rearrangement joins TRBV18 to TRBJ2-3, with D hard to call. Germline-derived CDR1 and CDR2 are KGHSH and LQKENI. The CDR3 runs 15 residues. Deletions cut 6 bases from V and 6 bases from J, with 19 bases between. The whole variable domain, filled in from reference TRBV18 and TRBJ2-3, reads NAGVMQNPRHLVRRRGQEARLRCSPMKGHSHVYWYRQLPEEGLKFMVYLQKENIIDESGMPKERFSAEFPKEGPSILRIQQVVRGDSAAYFCASSRNPGGADTQYFGPGTRLTVL.

In this sample, this clonotype turned up many times. The chain couples TRBV28 to TRBJ1-5; D is unresolved. The ends were cut back, 10 bases at V and 5 bases at J, with 24 bases in the middle. CDR3 length equals 16 residues. Germline-derived CDR1 and CDR2 are MDHEN and SYDVKM. CDR3 amino acids: CAIQHSPGSGDQPQHF. The CDR3 DNA follows: TGTGCCATCCAGCATTCCCCCGGGAGTGGGGATCAGCCCCAGCATTTT.

This clonotype came up many times. The CDR3 nucleotides read TGTGCCAGCAGCCTGGTTCGCACAGATACGCAGTATTTT. Translation gives CASSLVRTDTQYF. The rearrangement uses TRBV11-2 and TRBJ2-3; D not certain. CDR3 length: 13 amino acids. Germline V CDR1 and CDR2: SGHAT, FQNNGV. Trimming removed 5 bases from V and 1 base from J, with 7 bases in between.

The table lists this clonotype with many counts. CDR3 sequence: CASSHRFNEQFF. The DNA for the CDR3 is TGTGCCAGCTCGCACAGGTTCAATGAGCAGTTCTTC. The rearrangement uses TRBV18 and TRBJ2-1; TRBD1 might be the D (5 bases). This CDR3 comprises 12 residues. V lost 6 bases, J lost 6 bases, and 9 bases lay in between. Germline loops: CDR1 KGHSH, CDR2 LQKENI.

In its sample, this clonotype was seen a few times. The chain has TRBV6-1 and TRBJ2-2; D not resolved. This CDR3 comprises 16 residues. V lost 6 bases, J lost 0 bases, and 14 bases lay in between. CDR1 is MNHNS and CDR2 is SASEGT in the germline V gene. In DNA form, the CDR3 reads TGTGCCAGCAGCTTCGCCAAGCCCGCGAACACCGGGGAGCTGTTTTTT. Translated: CASSFAKPANTGELFF.

The V and J genes are TRBV4-2 and TRBJ2-7, with 10 bases lining up with TRBD2. This CDR3 region has 15 residues. V lost 0 bases and J lost 5; bases outside the gene matches: 4. The germline CDR1 and CDR2 sequences are LGHNA and YNFKEQ. The CDR3: CASSQEPSGSDEQYF. CDR3 sequence (DNA): TGTGCCAGCAGCCAAGAACCTAGCGGGAGTGACGAGCAGTACTTC.

The chain's CDR3 is CSVVRVNEQYF. The CDR3 DNA follows: TGCAGCGTTGTCAGGGTTAACGAGCAGTACTTC. The V call is TRBV29-1, the J call TRBJ2-7, with D possibly matching TRBD1 (5 bases). The CDR3 has 11 residues. Germline assignment: CDR1 SQVTM and CDR2 ANQGSEA. V was shortened by 4 bases and J by 5 bases, with 9 bases between the two germline ends.

This clonotype has a count of ten or more. The gene calls are TRBV5-1 and TRBJ2-5; a possible D gene is TRBD2 (6 bases). Per germline, CDR1 SGHRS and CDR2 YFSETQ. The CDR3 spans 13 residues. The V end lost 4 bases, the J end lost 2 bases, and 9 bases lay between the germline ends. The CDR3 nucleotides are TGCGCCAGCAGCGCGGGGATTCAAGAGACCCAGTACTTC. This codes for CASSAGIQETQYF.

The V gene is TRBV6-2 or TRBV6-3, the J gene TRBJ2-6; 9 nucleotides line up with TRBD1. Losses at the gene ends were 1 base for V and 0 bases for J; bases not matched to a gene: 4. The CDR3 has 18 residues. Germline CDR1 reads MNHEY; CDR2 reads SVGEGT. The CDR3 is CASSYFSTGGSGANVLTF. CDR3 coding DNA: TGTGCCAGCAGTTACTTTTCGACAGGGGGCTCTGGGGCCAACGTCCTGACTTTC.

This clonotype has at least ten counts. V usage is TRBV11-2 and J usage is TRBJ2-5; 13 bases are a match to TRBD2. This CDR3 is 15 amino acids long. The trim removed 5 bases at V and 4 bases at J, leaving 4 bases unmatched. Germline lookup yields CDR1 SGHAT and CDR2 FQNNGV. The chain's CDR3 is CASSPGTSGIETQYF. The DNA of the CDR3 is TGTGCCAGCAGCCCCGGGACTAGCGGGATAGAGACCCAGTACTTC.

This clonotype has a handful of counts. The rearrangement joins TRBV5-6 to TRBJ1-2; tentative D call: TRBD1 (6 bases). Germline-derived CDR1 and CDR2 are SGHDT and YYEEEE. The CDR3 length is 16 residues. V was pared by 4 bases and J by 2 bases, with 18 bases between. The CDR3 here is CASSPPRGTMNYGYTF. CDR3 DNA: TGTGCCAGCAGCCCCCCCAGGGGAACTATGAACTATGGCTACACCTTC.

This clonotype was counted at least ten times. DNA of the CDR3: TGTGCCAGCAGTGATATTATCACAGGTTCGAACACCGGGGAGCTGTTTTTT. Protein sequence: CASSDIITGSNTGELFF. V and J are TRBV2 and TRBJ2-2; tentatively, D is TRBD1 (5 bases). V was trimmed by 3 bases and J by 0 bases, leaving 14 bases between them. This CDR3 region has 17 residues. Germline values: CDR1 SNHLY, CDR2 FYNNEI.

This clonotype was observed many times. The chain links TRBV6-1 to TRBJ2-7, with 10 nucleotides matching TRBD1. The germline V gene encodes CDR1 MNHNS and CDR2 SASEGT. J was trimmed by 5 bases and V by 6 bases; bases with no gene match: 7. The CDR3 is 14 amino acids. The DNA of the CDR3 is TGTGCCAGCAGGGGGACAGGGGAGACTCACGAGCAGTACTTC. Translation: CASRGTGETHEQYF.

This clonotype was seen ten or more times. The rearrangement links TRBV7-9 to TRBJ2-5; TRBD2 agrees at 10 bases. Germline V CDR1 and CDR2: SEHNR, FQNEAQ (reference sequence). Trimming cost V 5 bases and J 4 bases; bases outside gene matches: 13. The CDR3 is 17 residues long. The CDR3 bases are TGTGCCAGCAGCCCGCTAAGCGGGAGGGCCGGTCGAGAGACCCAGTACTTC. Its translation: CASSPLSGRAGRETQYF.

The chain couples TRBV20-1 to TRBJ2-1; 9 nucleotides align to TRBD1. V was clipped by 0 bases and J by 3 bases; unmatched bases: 3. Germline V gene data show CDR1 as DFQATT and CDR2 as SNEGSKA (reference sequence). The CDR3 loop spans 15 amino acids. In DNA form, the CDR3 reads TGCAGTGCTAGAGAAGACAGGGGGGTCTACAATGAGCAGTTCTTC. Translating it yields CSAREDRGVYNEQFF.

The V and J genes are TRBV7-9 and TRBJ1-1; 11 bases map to TRBD1. This CDR3 region has 17 residues. The V segment lost 4 bases and the J segment 7 bases; nucleotides outside the gene matches: 14. The germline V gene has CDR1 SEHNR and CDR2 FQNEAQ (reference sequence). Here the CDR3 DNA reads TGTGCCAGCAGCTCGCATGATGGACAGGGGGCGCGTGGTGAAGCTTTCTTT. Translation: CASSSHDGQGARGEAFF.

This clonotype occurred many times. The V gene is TRBV28, the J gene TRBJ1-5; 8 nucleotides agree with TRBD1. The CDR3 runs 16 residues. J lost 1 base, V lost 1 base, and 3 bases had no gene match. Germline V gene data show CDR1 as MDHEN and CDR2 as SYDVKM. CDR3 loop: CASSLLTGGSNQPQHF. CDR3 coding DNA: TGTGCCAGCAGTTTATTAACAGGGGGAAGCAATCAGCCCCAGCATTTT.

This clonotype was seen only a few times. This chain links TRBV5-1 with TRBJ2-7, with TRBD1 matching over 8 bases. Germline V gene sequence: CDR1 SGHRS, CDR2 YFSETQ. Trimming removed 3 bases from V and 2 bases from J; junction bases left unmatched: 4. The CDR3 consists of 14 residues. In DNA form, the CDR3 reads TGCGCCAGCAGCTGGGAACAGGGGGCCTACGAGCAGTACTTC. Amino acids: CASSWEQGAYEQYF.

This clonotype was detected many times. This rearrangement joins TRBV20-1 to TRBJ2-5; possible D gene TRBD1, 6 bases. V lost 6 bases, J lost 0 bases, and 11 bases lay in between. CDR3 length equals 13 residues. From germline, CDR1 is DFQATT and CDR2 SNEGSKA (reference sequence). The CDR3 loop reads CSASYRDQETQYF. The DNA for the CDR3 is TGCAGTGCGTCCTACAGGGACCAAGAGACCCAGTACTTC.

V is TRBV2 and J is TRBJ1-2; 10 nucleotides align to TRBD1. Per the germline V gene, CDR1 is SNHLY and CDR2 is FYNNEI. The CDR3 length is 12 residues. V trimming: 7 bases; J trimming: 8 bases; junction bases outside the gene matches: 4. The CDR3 spells CASIEDRGGYTF. The CDR3 region has the DNA TGTGCCAGCATCGAGGACAGGGGGGGCTACACCTTC.

The V call is TRBV5-1, the J call TRBJ1-1, with D uncertain. Trimming removed 0 bases at V and 2 bases at J, with 8 bases between. CDR3 length: 14 residues. Germline V lookup: CDR1 SGHRS, CDR2 YFSETQ. The CDR3 loop reads CASSLETSNTEAFF. The CDR3 region has the DNA TGCGCCAGCAGCTTGGAGACATCAAACACTGAAGCTTTCTTT.

This clonotype was found many times. The chain has TRBV7-9 and TRBJ2-7; D ambiguous. CDR1 is SEHNR and CDR2 is FQNEAQ in the germline V gene (reference sequence). The CDR3 extends over 12 amino acids. V lost 5 bases to trimming and J lost 5 bases, with 10 bases between them. Here the CDR3 reads CASSPNPHEQYF. CDR3 sequence (DNA): TGTGCCAGCAGCCCTAACCCCCACGAGCAGTACTTC.

For this clonotype: This may be a read error, as it is one base from a much larger clone. The chain links TRBV20-1 to TRBJ2-4, with 7 bases aligning to TRBD1. After removal of 3 bases from V and 15 bases from J, the junction contained 14 bases not matched to a gene. The CDR3 sequence is 13 residues long. Per germline, CDR1 DFQATT and CDR2 SNEGSKA (reference sequence). The CDR3 nucleotides are TGCAGTGCTAGGAGACAGGGACAAGAGACCCGGTACTTC. Residues: CSARRQGQETRYF.

There are a few counts of this clonotype. The chain combines TRBV12-3 or TRBV12-4 with TRBJ1-3; TRBD1 matches at 12 bases. This CDR3 spans 19 amino acids. V gave up 6 bases and J gave up 1 base; unmatched junction bases: 13. CDR3: CASRLRDRGLVRSGNTIYF. CDR3 DNA: TGTGCCAGCAGGCTCCGGGACAGGGGGCTTGTCCGATCTGGAAACACCATATATTTT.

This clonotype occurred many times. The chain joins TRBV20-1 to TRBJ2-1; possibly TRBD2 for D (6 bases). V was clipped by 7 bases and J by 8 bases, with 18 bases between them. The CDR3 runs 13 residues. CDR1 DFQATT and CDR2 SNEGSKA come from the germline V gene (reference sequence). The CDR3: CSGLGGNVDEQFF. CDR3 DNA: TGCAGTGGTCTCGGGGGAAACGTAGATGAGCAGTTCTTC.

As concerns this clonotype: Possible read error: a much larger clone is one base away. V is TRBV3-1 and J is TRBJ2-2, with 12 positions matching TRBD2. The junction had 7 bases not matched to a gene; V was cut back by 8 bases and J by 6 bases. The length of the CDR3 is 15 residues. Germline assignment: CDR1 LGHDT and CDR2 YNNKEL (reference sequence). The CDR3 DNA reads as TGTGCCAGCCAGACTAGCGGGAGAGGGGCCGGGGAGCTGTTTTTT. Translating gives CASQTSGRGAGELFF.

On this clonotype: This may arise from a read error, as a much more abundant clone is one base away. This chain uses TRBV29-1 with TRBJ2-1; TRBD1 matches at 10 bases. Trimming at V came to 4 bases and at J to 7 bases, leaving 4 bases not matched to a gene. The germline gives CDR1 SQVTM, CDR2 ANQGSEA. CDR3 length: 13 residues. The CDR3 is CSVAGTGANEQFF. For the CDR3, the DNA is TGCAGCGTTGCCGGGACAGGGGCTAATGAGCAGTTCTTC.

This clonotype was picked up many times. The chain is built from TRBV2 and TRBJ1-5; unclear D gene. Germline V gene sequence: CDR1 SNHLY, CDR2 FYNNEI. The V end lost 4 bases, the J end lost 0 bases, and 4 bases lay between the germline ends. This CDR3 region has 13 residues. DNA of the CDR3: TGTGCCAGCAGTGTGAATAGCAATCAGCCCCAGCATTTT. Its protein product is CASSVNSNQPQHF.